The 29 T cell receptor beta chains in this list originate from one sample, sequenced in a study of tumor and adjacent non-tumor tissue in lung cancer. RNA was extracted from bulk tissue without any cell sorting. Three rounds of nested PCR, following a modified ARM-PCR protocol, produced the TCRbeta library. TCRdb reprocessed the multiplex PCR reads via MiXCR and lists one record per CDR3 protein. Among 68,000 or so distinct CDR3 sequences listed, about three fifths were seen once. Sequencing was performed on lung tumor tissue. The receptors shown here come from a man between 50 and 59 years old with non-small cell lung cancer.

By sample fraction, this clonotype is medium-sized. The gene calls are TRBV28 and TRBJ1-5, with 9 bases matching TRBD1. Trimming at V came to 6 bases and at J to 5 bases, leaving 2 bases not matched to a gene. The germline V gene encodes CDR1 MDHEN and CDR2 SYDVKM. The CDR3 has 13 residues. CDR3 residues: CASRTGGHQPQHF. CDR3 bases: TGTGCCAGCAGAACAGGGGGCCATCAGCCCCAGCATTTT.

This clonotype was counted only a few times. With a much larger clone just one base away, this may be a read error. The DNA of the CDR3 is TGCAGTGCCACTTTACCGAGGGGGCGTACAGATACGCAGTATTTT. Its protein is CSATLPRGRTDTQYF. The chain joins TRBV20-1 to TRBJ2-3; the match to TRBD1 covers 7 bases. Per the germline V gene, CDR1 is DFQATT and CDR2 is SNEGSKA (reference sequence). V dropped 6 bases and J dropped 3; count of bases not matched to a gene: 12. CDR3 length: 15 amino acids.

In its sample, this clonotype was seen once. One end of the junction fails to match germline, which may point to a read error. The chain links TRBV12-3 or TRBV12-4 to TRBJ2-1, with 8 nucleotides matching TRBD2. The CDR3 totals 14 residues. DNA of the CDR3: TGTGCCAGCAACTTCGGGGGGGGGTACAATGAGCTGTTCTTC. It encodes CASNFGGGYNELFF.

In its sample, this clonotype was seen many times. The rearrangement links TRBV5-6 to TRBJ1-2; D gene uncertain. Germline V CDR1 and CDR2: SGHDT, YYEEEE. Trimming shortened V by 1 base and J by 1 base, and 11 bases separated the two germline ends. This CDR3 contains 15 residues. CDR3 amino acids: CASSLTDLHNYGYTF. The CDR3 DNA is TGTGCCAGCAGCTTGACGGACCTACATAACTATGGCTACACCTTC.

This clonotype was seen only a few times. One end of the junction does not line up with germline, which may come from a read error. The J gene is TRBJ2-5, the V gene TRBV6-6, with 8 nucleotides matching TRBD1. In germline, CDR1 is MNHNY, CDR2 SVGAGI (reference sequence). This CDR3 comprises 16 residues. The CDR3 region is CASSYKTGQAQETLYF. The CDR3 DNA is TGTGCCAGCAGTTATAAAACGGGACAGGCGCAAGAGACCCTGTACTTC.

The chain joins TRBV28 to TRBJ2-1, with 9 positions matching TRBD1. The CDR3 is 15 residues long. The J segment lost 7 bases and the V segment lost 3 bases, leaving 7 bases of the junction unmatched. Germline-derived CDR1 and CDR2 are MDHEN and SYDVKM. The CDR3 reads CASSLGTGWANEQFF. Written as DNA, the CDR3 is TGTGCCAGCAGTTTGGGGACAGGGTGGGCAAATGAGCAGTTCTTC. Combining the CDR3 with reference TRBV28 and TRBJ2-1 gives the whole variable domain DVKVTQSSRYLVKRTGEKVFLECVQDMDHENMFWYRQDPGLGLRLIYFSYDVKMKEKGDIPEGYSVSREKKERFSLILESASTNQTSMYLCASSLGTGWANEQFFGPGTRLTVL.

The chain recombines TRBV24-1 with TRBJ1-2; the D gene is possibly TRBD1 (6 bases). V lost 4 bases, J lost 7 bases, and 9 bases lay in between. The CDR3 has 12 residues. The germline CDR1 and CDR2 sequences are KGHDR and SFDVKD. CDR3 loop: CATSDEQGGYTF. CDR3 sequence (DNA): TGTGCCACCAGTGACGAACAGGGTGGCTACACCTTC.

This clonotype was counted ten times or more. V usage is TRBV29-1 and J usage is TRBJ1-5, with D possibly TRBD1 on 5 matching bases. This CDR3 is built from 13 residues. Germline V gene lookup returns CDR1 SQVTM and CDR2 ANQGSEA. Trimming removed 0 bases at V and 9 bases at J, with 12 bases between. The CDR3 spells CSVEEFQGMPQHF. CDR3 DNA: TGCAGCGTTGAAGAATTTCAGGGAATGCCCCAGCATTTT.

V gene TRBV10-3 combines with J gene TRBJ2-3; D is ambiguous. With 11 bases removed from V and 0 bases from J, the gap between germline ends came to 15 bases. The V gene's germline CDR1 is ENHRY and CDR2 SYGVKD. The CDR3 sequence is 14 residues long. The CDR3 sequence: CAVTEAPSTDTQYF. As DNA, the CDR3 is TGTGCCGTCACTGAAGCCCCTAGCACAGATACGCAGTATTTT.

The gene calls are TRBV7-2 and TRBJ2-7; a possible D gene is TRBD2 (5 bases). The V gene lost 5 bases and the J gene lost 4 bases, with 9 bases spanning the gap. Germline V gene data show CDR1 as SGHTA and CDR2 as FQGNSA. This CDR3 is 12 amino acids long. Written as DNA, the CDR3 is TGTGCCAGCAGCGCGGGCGGGTACGAGCAGTACTTC. Translation gives CASSAGGYEQYF.

Note on this clonotype: This could be a read error, since a much larger clone is one nucleotide away. The rearrangement links TRBV5-4 to TRBJ1-6; D is unclear. The CDR3 length is 13 residues. The V gene's germline CDR1 is SGHNT and CDR2 YYREEE (reference sequence). The CDR3 DNA reads TGTGCCAGCAGTCCCAAGGCAGAGTCACTCCTCCACTTT. It is translated as CASSPKAESLLHF.

The V call is TRBV7-9, the J call TRBJ2-7; D gene unclear. Germline CDR1 reads SEHNR; CDR2 reads FQNEAQ (reference sequence). This CDR3 is 12 amino acids long. The ends were cut back, 1 base at V and 6 bases at J, with 7 bases in the middle. The CDR3 spells CASSLGGGEQYF. The DNA for the CDR3 is TGTGCCAGCAGCTTAGGTGGCGGCGAGCAGTACTTC.

With regard to this clonotype: It may be a read error: a sequence one base away is much more abundant. The chain employs TRBV6-6 and TRBJ1-1, with 8 nucleotides matching TRBD1. This CDR3 contains 15 residues. J lost 2 bases, V lost 8 bases, and 10 bases had no gene match. Germline V gives CDR1 MNHNY, CDR2 SVGAGI (reference sequence). For the CDR3, the DNA is TGTGCCAGCTTGTTGGGGCAGGGGGCTAACACTGAAGCTTTCTTT. Translated: CASLLGQGANTEAFF.

Worth noting for this clonotype: A much larger clonotype is one base distant, so this may be a read error. The V and J genes are TRBV28 and TRBJ2-1; tentatively, D is TRBD2 (6 bases). Looked up from germline, CDR1 is MDHEN and CDR2 is SYDVKM. The CDR3 sequence is 12 residues long. Trimming took 6 bases from V and 12 from J, leaving 15 bases between them. CDR3 bases: TGTGCCAGCAGCAGAACCTCGCGGGGGCAGTTCTTC. This sequence encodes CASSRTSRGQFF.

There are many counts of this clonotype. V is TRBV5-8 and J is TRBJ1-6, with a tentative D call TRBD1 (6 bases). The ends were cut back, 4 bases at V and 7 bases at J, with 21 bases in the middle. The CDR3 has 17 residues. From germline, CDR1 is SGHTS and CDR2 YDEGEE. CDR3 nucleotide sequence: TGTGCCAGCAGCCGATGGACAGCCCTAAGCCCCAATTCACCCCTCCACTTT. Its translation: CASSRWTALSPNSPLHF.

Notes on this clonotype: The CDR3 does not end in the conserved phenylalanine or tryptophan, so this is likely a read error. The DNA is left out, because the CDR3 cannot be placed on it with certainty; the CDR3 is given as TCRdb lists it. V gene TRBV5-6 combines with J gene TRBJ2-7; TRBD1 reflects the table's D call only, with no check against the DNA. The CDR3 comprises 14 residues, both ends counted. Looked up from germline, CDR1 is SGHDT and CDR2 is YYEEEE. This chain's CDR3 is CASTISGTNYEQYL.

With regard to this clonotype: It may be a read error: a sequence one base away is much more abundant. The chain carries TRBV7-9 and TRBJ1-1; unclear D gene. This CDR3 has 12 residues. Germline V lookup: CDR1 SEHNR, CDR2 FQNEAQ (reference sequence). In DNA form, the CDR3 reads TGTGTCAGCAGCTTAGCGCAGACTGAAGCTTTCTTT. Translated: CVSSLAQTEAFF.

This clonotype showed up just a few times. Given the absence of the conserved phenylalanine or tryptophan at the CDR3 end, a read error is likely. This chain joins TRBV5-8 and TRBJ1-2, with TRBD1 matching 8 bases. CDR3 length equals 14 residues. Germline V CDR1 and CDR2: SGHTS, YDEGEE. The V segment lost 1 base and the J segment 6 bases; nucleotides outside the gene matches: 5. The CDR3 sequence is CASSLNQGADGYTL. The CDR3 DNA reads as TGTGCCAGCAGCTTGAACCAGGGGGCGGATGGCTACACCCTC.

Note on this clonotype: Sequence at one end of the junction differs from germline and may be a read error. The genes are TRBV13 and TRBJ2-1; 11 nucleotides agree with TRBD1. The germline V gene has CDR1 PRHDT and CDR2 FYEKMQ (reference sequence). The length of the CDR3 is 15 residues. This chain's CDR3 is CASSSGQGAFNEEFF. CDR3 sequence (DNA): TGTGCCAGCAGCAGTGGACAGGGGGCCTTCAATGAGGAGTTCTTC.

This clonotype was recorded many times. This chain connects TRBV6-5 to TRBJ1-4, with 7 bases fitting TRBD1. Unmatched junction bases numbered 2, after V lost 2 bases and J lost 2 bases. This CDR3 has 15 residues. CDR1 is MNHEY and CDR2 is SVGAGI in the germline V gene. The CDR3 sequence is CASSYGTVTNEKLFF. Written as DNA, the CDR3 is TGTGCCAGCAGTTACGGGACAGTTACTAATGAAAAACTGTTTTTT.

This clonotype was counted only a few times. A read error is possible here, since a much larger clone lies one base away. The V call is TRBV10-3, the J call TRBJ1-1; tentative D call: TRBD1 (5 bases). The CDR3 sequence is 15 residues long. The germline V gene has CDR1 ENHRY and CDR2 SYGVKD. CDR3 amino acids: CAISGGRREDTEALF. Here the CDR3 DNA reads TGTGCCATCAGTGGGGGGAGGAGGGAGGACACTGAAGCTCTCTTT.

V gene TRBV5-1 combines with J gene TRBJ1-6; a possible D gene is TRBD1 (6 bases). Germline V gene lookup returns CDR1 SGHRS and CDR2 YFSETQ. V lost 0 bases to trimming and J lost 6 bases, with 22 bases between them. The CDR3 runs 19 residues. CDR3: CASSLDRGRATGINSPLHF. The CDR3 DNA reads TGCGCCAGCAGCTTGGATCGAGGGAGAGCCACAGGGATTAATTCACCCCTCCACTTT.

The rearrangement joins TRBV20-1 to TRBJ2-5; maybe TRBD2 (6 bases). V was pared by 1 base and J by 4 bases, with 19 bases between. CDR1 is DFQATT, CDR2 SNEGSKA, per germline (reference sequence). The CDR3 is made up of 16 amino acids. The CDR3 protein is CSARGSSWRALETQYF. The CDR3 DNA reads as TGCAGTGCTAGAGGATCTAGCTGGAGGGCCTTAGAGACCCAGTACTTC.

The V and J genes are TRBV11-3 and TRBJ2-1, with D perhaps matching TRBD2 (5 bases). Germline V gives CDR1 SGHNT, CDR2 YENEEA. V lost 10 bases and J lost 4, with 23 bases in between. The CDR3 consists of 16 residues. As DNA, the CDR3 is TGTGCCATCAACTATGCCAGCGGAGCACAGTACAATGAGCAGTTCTTC. This gives the protein CAINYASGAQYNEQFF. The entire variable domain, with the rest obtained from reference TRBV11-3 and TRBJ2-1, is as follows: EAGVVQSPRYKIIEKKQPVAFWCNPISGHNTLYWYLQNLGQGPELLIRYENEEAVDDSQLPKDRFSAERLKGVDSTLKIQPAELGDSAVYLCAINYASGAQYNEQFFGPGTRLTVL.

The CDR3 DNA is TGTGCCAGTAGCGGCAGGGGGCGGAACACCGGGGAGCTGTTTTTT. The encoded protein is CASSGRGRNTGELFF. V is TRBV11-2 and J is TRBJ2-2; TRBD1 agrees at 8 bases. The CDR3 totals 15 residues. Per germline, CDR1 SGHAT and CDR2 FQNNGV. Trimming took 9 bases from V and 1 from J; bases not matched to a gene: 7.

In regard to this clonotype: A much larger clone lies a single base off, so this may be a read error. The V call is TRBV30, the J call TRBJ1-5; D remains unclear. The V end lost 3 bases, the J end lost 5 bases, and 11 bases lay between the germline ends. This CDR3 has 13 amino acids. Per germline, CDR1 GTSNPN and CDR2 SVGIG (reference sequence). CDR3 protein: CAWSPLGYQPQHF. The DNA of the CDR3 is TGTGCCTGGAGCCCGCTAGGGTATCAGCCCCAGCATTTT.

Notes on this clonotype: A much larger clone is a single base away; this may be a read error. CDR3 DNA: TGCGTCAGCAGCCCCGACAACTCCTACAATGAGCAGTTCTTC. Residues: CVSSPDNSYNEQFF. The chain uses TRBV5-1 and TRBJ2-1, with D unclear. CDR3 length: 14 amino acids. Germline V gene data show CDR1 as SGHRS and CDR2 as YFSETQ.

This clonotype is medium-sized. This sequence joins TRBV29-1 and TRBJ2-3; 8 nucleotides match TRBD1. The CDR3 is made up of 13 amino acids. Losses at the gene ends were 4 bases for V and 5 bases for J; bases not matched to a gene: 5. Germline CDR1 reads SQVTM; CDR2 reads ANQGSEA. In nucleotides, the CDR3 is TGCAGCGTTGGCAGGGGGCTCGGAGATACGCAGTATTTT. It encodes CSVGRGLGDTQYF.

To note about this clonotype: The conserved phenylalanine or tryptophan normally closing the CDR3 is absent here, so this likely arose from a read error. The CDR3 reads CAISSNPGRVLFSDTQYS. The CDR3 DNA reads as TGTGCCATCAGCTCAAACCCTGGCAGGGTCCTATTCTCAGATACGCAGTATTCT. This rearrangement joins TRBV11-2 to TRBJ2-3; possible D gene TRBD1, 5 bases. Germline loops: CDR1 SGHAT, CDR2 FQNNGV. CDR3 size: 18 residues.